This T cell receptor beta chain stems from a study of cytomegalovirus exposure and HLA in healthy donors. General study points: Presence/absence analyses took donor sequencing depth as roughly uniform.

CDR3 size: 16 residues. The ends lost 6 bases at V and 7 bases at J; junction bases unmatched: 13. The germline gives CDR1 WSHSY, CDR2 SAAADI. Amplification used 60 Vbeta primers and 13 Jbeta primers. Assay used: immunoSEQ multiplex PCR; TCRdb lists only in-frame clones, some missing. The sample has more than 45,000 clones. Regarding this clone: Its antigen is unidentified.

Material for sequencing was PBMCs. This receptor was taken from a woman in her sixties in good health and CMV-seropositive. The J gene is TRBJ1-2, the V gene TRBV10-2; 11 bases match TRBD1. DNA of the CDR3: TGCGCCAGCAGCTTTGGGACAGGGGGAAGCAATGGTGGCTACACCTTC. The encoded protein is CASSFGTGGSNGGYTF.